This T cell receptor beta chain emerged from a study of cytomegalovirus exposure and HLA in healthy donors. CDR3 length: 13 amino acids. Looked up from germline, CDR1 is LNHNV and CDR2 is YYDKDF (reference sequence). Trimming removed 3 bases from V and 8 bases from J, with 13 bases in between. Study-wide results and caveats: V- and J-gene trimming of TCR beta was linked (in a later analysis) to a missense DCLRE1C variant. A later analysis reported that several of the most significant clusters appeared to be linked to common viral pathogens, among them Epstein-Barr virus.

With respect to this clone: Its target is unknown.

Primers: 60 Vbeta forward and 13 Jbeta reverse. Some clones are missing from TCRdb's copy, which holds only in-frame ones; the method was immunoSEQ multiplex PCR. The sample contains roughly 190,000 clones, over 75% of which appear only once. Donors counted as nominally healthy when sampled, yet unrecorded immune exposures were likely. This clonotype originated in a man aged 18 to 29 in good health and CMV-seronegative. Specimen: PBMCs. V gene TRBV15 combines with J gene TRBJ1-2; TRBD1 is a possible D gene (5 bases). The CDR3 loop is CATSRGGTDGYTF. CDR3 nucleotides: TGTGCCACCAGCAGGGGAGGGACCGACGGCTACACCTTC.